This T cell receptor beta chain was documented in a study of blood T cell repertoires in COVID-19 (dated by TCRdb to 2018 to 2021). Broadly, across the study: Samples from collaborators originated in the United States, Italy and Spain and spanned both the acute and convalescent phases of COVID-19. The material from the prospective study consisted of cDNA or gDNA derived from T cells, B-cell-depleted T cells, or PBMCs. The dataset comprised deeply sampled blood TCRbeta repertoires from subjects exposed to, actively infected with, or recovered from COVID-19. The repertoires were released in a freely available public database intended as a resource for research on the immune response to SARS-CoV-2. The samples were drawn from the first 160 participants of the ongoing ImmuneRACE study and from 950 to 1,500 subjects provided by 6 global collaborators. A de-identified subject ID, COVID-19 status, age in years and sex were almost always included in the sample metadata. HLA class I and class II types, where available, came from metadata supplied by the sample provider rather than from assay-based typing. What the work shows at the level of the full study, not this receptor alone: The quantity of clinical and demographic metadata differed by source and by participant and was supplied without curation.

The CDR3 starts with the cysteine, ends with the phenylalanine, and has 16 residues. Here the CDR3 DNA is all that survives: 48 bases in frame from base 1. Trimming leaves V shorter by 2 bases and J shorter by 4 bases, with the junction holding 8 bases beyond the gene matches. Reading the germline V gene (reference sequence) gives CDR1 SEHNR and CDR2 FQNEAQ. The immunoSEQ Assay, a bias-controlled multiplex PCR, was used to amplify TCRbeta CDR3 regions from genomic DNA. The published analysis was carried out like this. Nucleated cell counts per sample were estimated from amplification of reference gene primers within the assay. To quantify the absolute abundance of each unique TCRbeta CDR3 rearrangement, sequence reads were collapsed and filtered. For each sample, productive Simpson clonality was calculated as the square root of Simpson's diversity index over productive rearrangements. In its TCRdb copy, this immuneACCESS table keeps in-frame sequences only and misses some clones. Where compared with another copy, unresolved V genes explain less than half of these, and the others have no known cause. V, J and clone size reflect that table, while D and trimming were determined from the DNA. Here the sample has about 260,000 clones; around 80% occur a single time. The ten largest account for around 3.9% of the sample.

Participants in the prospective study were enrolled through a virtual design, were aged about 18 to 90 years, and lived in roughly 26 United States geographic areas. To assign participants to cohorts, the prospective study relied on clinical history that participants themselves reported in a screening survey and a study questionnaire. In the prospective study, whole blood, serum and a nasopharyngeal or oropharyngeal swab were collected from each participant by mobile phlebotomists. Over a 2-month period, participants in the prospective study had the option of providing additional blood draws and questionnaires. Before DNA extraction, blood samples from the prospective study were shipped at room temperature or frozen. With regard to this clone: The antigen it recognizes is unknown. Per-base qualities were not stored, and no clone one base away is much larger.

The chain is assembled from TRBV7-9 and TRBJ2-1; TRBD2 fits 7 bases in the junction. This receptor was identified in a young man with acute COVID-19. Sample: PBMCs or T cells enriched from blood (not recorded which). CDR3 sequence: CASSLMAGVVYNEQFF. The DNA sequence is TGTGCCAGCAGCTTAATGGCGGGGGTGGTTTACAATGAGCAGTTCTTC.